These T cell receptor beta chains were read from a single sample in a study of blood T cell repertoires in COVID-19. Produced via immunoSEQ multiplex PCR; TCRdb's table is partial and in-frame only. The sample records under 300,000 clones, just over 90% being singletons. Sample: PBMCs or T cells enriched from blood (not recorded which). These receptors were obtained from a woman aged 18-35 years who had recovered from COVID-19. CDR3s include the opening cysteine and the closing phenylalanine or tryptophan. The D gene is left open where the match is weak. Clone size is shown for a subset of rows, as once, few, many or a class of expanded clone.

j_gene	v_gene	abundance	d_gene	CDR3nt	CDR3aa
TRBJ2-1	TRBV11-2	once	TRBD2	TGTGCCAGCAGCTTAGTGCAATTCGTCGGGAGGGCCTTGGTAAATGAGCAGTTCTTC	CASSLVQFVGRALVNEQFF
TRBJ1-2	TRBV5-1	.	TRBD1	TGCGCCAGCAGCATGACAGGGCGGAACTATGGCTACACCTTC	CASSMTGRNYGYTF
TRBJ2-7	TRBV11-2	.	TRBD2	TGTGCCAGCCAAGGACTAGCGGGAGCGCACTACGAGCAGTACTTC	CASQGLAGAHYEQYF
TRBJ2-1	TRBV7-8	few	.	TGTGCCAGCAGCTTAGACAGGGTTTTGTACCACAATGAGCAGTTCTTC	CASSLDRVLYHNEQFF
TRBJ1-2	TRBV29-1	.	.	TGCAGCGTCCCAAGCGGAGCTGGTCTCACCTTC	CSVPSGAGLTF
TRBJ2-7	TRBV11-3	.	TRBD2	TGTGCCAGCAGCTTAAAAGCGGGGGCACCTCACGAGCAGTACTTC	CASSLKAGAPHEQYF
TRBJ1-2	TRBV6-5	.	.	TGTGCCAGCAGGCTCAGGGAATCGGGTGGCTACACCTTC	CASRLRESGGYTF
TRBJ2-7	TRBV28	.	TRBD2	TGTGCCAGCAGTTTGCCTAGCGGCTACGAGCAGTACTTC	CASSLPSGYEQYF
TRBJ1-5	TRBV5-6	.	.	TGTGCCAGCAGCCGGGTTGGGGCCATCAATCAGCCCCAGCATTTT	CASSRVGAINQPQHF
TRBJ1-2	TRBV28	.	TRBD1	TGTGCCAGCAGTTTATGGGGACAGGTCTCCTATGGCTACACCTTC	CASSLWGQVSYGYTF
TRBJ2-2	TRBV7-9	.	TRBD2	TGTGCCAGCAGCCCACAGACTAGCGGATACACCGGGGAGCTGTTTTTT	CASSPQTSGYTGELFF
TRBJ1-3	TRBV3-1/TRBV3-2	.	.	TGTGCCAGCAGCCCATCGACAGCTGGAAACACCATATATTTT	CASSPSTAGNTIYF
TRBJ2-3	TRBV5-1	once	TRBD1	TGCGCCAGCAGCAAGGACAGGGGCGGAGGCACAGATACGCAGTATTTT	CASSKDRGGGTDTQYF
TRBJ1-3	TRBV7-2	.	.	TGTGCCAGCAGCTTAGAGGGGCTGGACACCATATATTTT	CASSLEGLDTIYF
TRBJ1-1	TRBV15	.	TRBD1	TGTGCCACCAGCTCGCCGGGACAGGGGACCGCTGAAGCTTTCTTT	CATSSPGQGTAEAFF
TRBJ1-5	TRBV18	.	TRBD1	TGTGCCAGCTCAGGGACAGCAAATCAGCCCCAGCATTTT	CASSGTANQPQHF
TRBJ1-1	TRBV6-5	once	.	TGTGCCAGCAGTTATTCTCGGAGACACACTGAAGCTTTCTTT	CASSYSRRHTEAFF
TRBJ2-3	TRBV29-1	few	TRBD2	TGCAGCGTTTCTCCGGCTAGCGGGGGCACAGATACGCAGTATTTT	CSVSPASGGTDTQYF
TRBJ2-6	TRBV15	.	.	TGTGCCACCAGCGAGCAGGGGATCTCTGGGGCCAACGTCCTGACTTTC	CATSEQGISGANVLTF
TRBJ2-1	TRBV29-1	.	TRBD1	TGCAGCGGTCTGACAGGGAGCTCCTACAATGAGCAGTTCTTC	CSGLTGSSYNEQFF
TRBJ1-1	TRBV12-5	.	.	TGTGCTAGTGGTGGCGGTGGGGGGACTGAAGCTTTCTTT	CASGGGGGTEAFF
TRBJ2-1	TRBV5-1	.	TRBD2	TGCGCCAGCAGATTTAGCGGGAGCTCCTACAATGAGCAGTTCTTC	CASRFSGSSYNEQFF
TRBJ1-1	TRBV5-4	.	TRBD1	TGTGCCAGCAGGAGGACAGGGGCTGATGAAGCTTTCTTT	CASRRTGADEAFF
TRBJ2-7	TRBV6-5	.	.	TGTGCCAGCAGTCGAAGTACAGGTTCGGAGCAGTACTTC	CASSRSTGSEQYF
TRBJ1-3	TRBV4-1	.	.	TGCGCCAGCAGCCAAGAGACAGTGGCTGGAAACACCATATATTTT	CASSQETVAGNTIYF
TRBJ1-3	TRBV6-5	once	.	TGTGCCAGCAGTTACTCGAGCAGCGTAAACACCATATATTTT	CASSYSSSVNTIYF
TRBJ2-2	TRBV5-5	few	TRBD1	TGTGCCAGCAGCTTCTTGTTTGGGACAGGGCACACCGGGGAGCTGTTTTTT	CASSFLFGTGHTGELFF
TRBJ2-2	TRBV3-1/TRBV3-2	.	TRBD2	TGTGCCAGCAGCCAAGAAGGTGCGGGAGGGCTACACGGGGAGCTGTTTTTT	CASSQEGAGGLHGELFF
TRBJ2-3	TRBV6-2/TRBV6-3	.	.	TGTGCCAGCAGTCCCGGGTCGGGAAGGACAGATACGCAGTATTTT	CASSPGSGRTDTQYF
TRBJ2-2	TRBV5-1	.	.	TGCGCCAGCAGCTTGTTGGAGGTCACCGGGGAGCTGTTTTTT	CASSLLEVTGELFF
TRBJ1-3	TRBV6-5	.	TRBD1	TGTGCCAGCAGTCGGACAGGGGGGAACACCATATATTTT	CASSRTGGNTIYF
TRBJ1-2	TRBV29-1	.	.	TGCAGCGCCGTTCACGGCTATGGCTACACCTTC	CSAVHGYGYTF
TRBJ1-2	TRBV5-4	.	.	TGTGCCAGCAGCTTGAGTCCCGCAGGGGACTATGGCTACACCTTC	CASSLSPAGDYGYTF
TRBJ2-5	TRBV5-3	.	.	TGTGCACCCCTGGGGGGTGAGACCCAGTACTTC	CAPLGGETQYF
TRBJ1-2	TRBV7-9	few	.	TGTGCCAGCAGCACACAGACAGACCCGTATGGCTACACCTTC	CASSTQTDPYGYTF
TRBJ1-5	TRBV7-7	.	TRBD1	TGTGCTAGCAGCTTAGCGGGGGACAGGGTTGGCAATCAGCCCCAGCATTTT	CASSLAGDRVGNQPQHF
TRBJ1-1	TRBV4-3	.	.	TGCGCCAGCAGCCAAGGACTCCGGAACACTGAAGCTTTCTTT	CASSQGLRNTEAFF
TRBJ1-2	TRBV7-6	.	TRBD1	TGTGCCAGCAGCTTAGGACAGGGATCGGCTTATGGCTACACCTTC	CASSLGQGSAYGYTF
TRBJ2-2	TRBV5-1	few	TRBD1	TGCGCCAGCTTCCGACAGGGCGCGAACACCGGGGAGCTGTTTTTT	CASFRQGANTGELFF
TRBJ2-1	TRBV2	.	TRBD1	TGTGCCAGCAGCTGGGACAGGTCCCATGAGCAGTTCTTC	CASSWDRSHEQFF
TRBJ2-2	TRBV7-9	.	TRBD1	TGTGCCAGCAGCCCGCCCGACAGGGGAGGTACCGGGGAGCTGTTTTTT	CASSPPDRGGTGELFF
TRBJ2-1	TRBV4-2	.	TRBD1	TGTGCCAGCAGCATACCGGGACAGTCCTACAATGAGCAGTTCTTC	CASSIPGQSYNEQFF
TRBJ2-7	TRBV16	.	TRBD2	TGTGCCAGCAGCTTTAACAAGCGGGACTTCTCCTACGAGCAGTACTTC	CASSFNKRDFSYEQYF
TRBJ1-1	TRBV27	.	.	TGTGCCAGCAGTTTATTAGGGGCGTCACAGAACACTGAAGCTTTCTTT	CASSLLGASQNTEAFF
TRBJ2-2	TRBV7-8	.	.	TGTGCCAGCAGCTTATATACAGGCACCGGGGAGCTGTTTTTT	CASSLYTGTGELFF
TRBJ2-1	TRBV6-4	.	TRBD2	TGTGCCAGCAGTGACGGGGCTAGCGGGGTGTCCGGTGAGCAGTTCTTC	CASSDGASGVSGEQFF
TRBJ1-2	TRBV3-1/TRBV3-2	.	TRBD1	TGTGCCAGCAGCTCCCGGACAGGGAGCTATGGCTACACCTTC	CASSSRTGSYGYTF
TRBJ2-1	TRBV5-6	.	TRBD2	TGTGCCAGCCTAGATGGGGTAGCGGGATACAATGAGCAGTTCTTC	CASLDGVAGYNEQFF
TRBJ2-5	TRBV5-5	.	TRBD1	TGTGCCAGCAGCTTGGGGGGACAGGGAGGAGAGACCCAGTACTTC	CASSLGGQGGETQYF
TRBJ2-7	TRBV28	.	.	TGTGCCAGCAGTTTACCCCTACTAGTATCCTCCAACGAGCAGTACTTC	CASSLPLLVSSNEQYF
TRBJ1-6	TRBV7-9	.	.	TGTGCCAGCAGCTTATTGTCCAGGAATAATTCACCCCTCCACTTT	CASSLLSRNNSPLHF
TRBJ2-7	TRBV11-2	.	.	TGTGCCAGCGGAGAGCGGGCTGCTACCTACGAGCAGTACTTC	CASGERAATYEQYF
TRBJ1-4	TRBV19	.	TRBD1	TGTGCCAGTAGCAGGAGGGACAGGGCTAATGAAAAACTGTTTTTT	CASSRRDRANEKLFF
TRBJ1-4	TRBV18	.	.	TGTGCCAGCTCAAAAGGACAGAGAAGAACTAATGAAAAACTGTTTTTT	CASSKGQRRTNEKLFF